One sample yielded the 19 T cell receptor beta chains listed below, sequenced in a study of cytomegalovirus exposure and HLA in healthy donors. The PCR used 60 Vbeta and 13 Jbeta primers. Sequencing was performed with immunoSEQ multiplex PCR; in TCRdb, only in-frame clones are kept and a portion is missing. The top ten hold 1.5% to 2% of the sample, which has some 190,000 clones, roughly 80% seen once. Input material: PBMCs. The origin of the receptors is a woman aged 18-30 years in good health and CMV-seronegative.

The V call is TRBV9, the J call TRBJ1-1; D remains ambiguous. Trimming took 4 bases from V and 6 from J, leaving 13 bases between them. The V gene's germline CDR1 is SGDLS and CDR2 YYNGEE. The CDR3 consists of 13 residues. CDR3 sequence (DNA): TGTGCCAGCAGCCCTCACGATGAGTCTGAAGCTTTCTTT. It codes for CASSPHDESEAFF.

The chain is built from TRBV5-6 and TRBJ2-7; TRBD1 matches at 10 bases. Trimming cost V 4 bases and J 0 bases; bases outside gene matches: 4. The CDR3 totals 15 residues. The germline gives CDR1 SGHDT, CDR2 YYEEEE. CDR3 bases: TGTGCCAGCAGCGGGGGACAGGGGATCTCCTACGAGCAGTACTTC. Protein: CASSGGQGISYEQYF.

With respect to this clone: Other DNA sequences from this sample encode an identical CDR3 as well. The gene calls are TRBV15 and TRBJ2-5; D is perhaps TRBD1 (6 bases). The CDR3 has 15 amino acids. Germline CDR1 reads LNHNV; CDR2 reads YYDKDF (reference sequence). V gave up 0 bases and J gave up 5 bases, with 13 bases separating them. The CDR3 protein is CATSRDDGGGETQYF. In DNA, the CDR3 is TGTGCCACCAGCAGAGATGATGGGGGCGGGGAGACCCAGTACTTC.

V gene TRBV25-1 combines with J gene TRBJ1-6; D is unclear. V gave up 3 bases and J gave up 6 bases, with 15 bases separating them. This CDR3 is built from 16 residues. The germline gives CDR1 MGHDK, CDR2 SYGVNS. This CDR3 reads CASSDTYISGNSPLHF. The CDR3 nucleotides read TGTGCCAGCAGTGATACCTATATTTCTGGTAATTCACCCCTCCACTTT.

This clone has only a few counts. V is TRBV7-8 and J is TRBJ2-7, with D possibly being TRBD1 (7 bases). This CDR3 contains 15 residues. V lost 5 bases, J lost 2 bases, and 16 bases lay in between. Germline V lookup: CDR1 SGHVS, CDR2 FQNEAQ. CDR3 sequence reads: CASSPSGGYTYEQYF. CDR3 nucleotides: TGTGCCAGCAGCCCATCAGGGGGGTACACCTACGAGCAGTACTTC.

The V and J genes are TRBV5-1 and TRBJ1-5; D remains unclear. This CDR3 contains 14 residues. V lost 0 bases to trimming and J lost 4 bases, with 8 bases between them. CDR1 is SGHRS and CDR2 is YFSETQ in the germline V gene. Here the CDR3 DNA reads TGCGCCAGCAGCTTGGTTGGGGAGAATCAGCCCCAGCATTTT. Translating it yields CASSLVGENQPQHF.

V gene TRBV28 combines with J gene TRBJ1-6; no clear D gene. The V and J ends lost 7 bases and 10 bases respectively, with 11 bases between them. CDR1 and CDR2 from the germline V gene are MDHEN and SYDVKM. The CDR3 length is 12 residues. This chain's CDR3 is CASKIVTSPLHF. In nucleotides, the CDR3 is TGTGCCAGCAAAATTGTGACATCACCCCTCCACTTT.

The chain employs TRBV9 and TRBJ2-6; D perhaps matches TRBD1 (6 bases). CDR1 is SGDLS and CDR2 is YYNGEE in the germline V gene. CDR3 length: 16 residues. V lost 1 base, J lost 3 bases, and 11 bases lay in between. The DNA for the CDR3 is TGTGCCAGCAGCGTAATGGGGGCCGGTGGGGCCAACGTCCTGACTTTC. It translates to CASSVMGAGGANVLTF.

The chain employs TRBV18 and TRBJ1-1; 8 bases fit TRBD1. CDR3 size: 15 residues. V lost 2 bases to trimming and J lost 8 bases; unmatched junction nucleotides: 10. Looked up from germline, CDR1 is KGHSH and CDR2 is LQKENI. CDR3 protein: CASSPSGQGGLEAFF. The CDR3 nucleotides are TGTGCCAGCTCACCATCAGGACAGGGCGGTCTGGAAGCTTTCTTT.

The J gene is TRBJ1-3, the V gene TRBV7-9; TRBD1 is a possible D gene (6 bases). Trimming removed 8 bases from V and 6 bases from J, with 20 bases in between. Per germline, CDR1 SEHNR and CDR2 FQNEAQ (reference sequence). The CDR3 is 15 amino acids. This CDR3 is CASPLLGARENTIYF. DNA of the CDR3: TGTGCCAGCCCCTTATTGGGGGCTCGAGAAAACACCATATATTTT.

Concerning this clone: One end of the junction does not line up with germline, which may come from a read error. The rearrangement links TRBV7-9 to TRBJ2-7; tentatively, D is TRBD1 or TRBD2 (6 bases each). This CDR3 region has 12 residues. Germline CDR1 SEHNR, CDR2 FQNEAQ (reference sequence). For the CDR3, the DNA is TGTTCCAGCAGCAGGGGAGGTTACGAGCAGTACTTC. This encodes CSSSRGGYEQYF.

The chain carries TRBV19 and TRBJ2-1, with TRBD1 identical over 10 bases. CDR1 is LNHDA, CDR2 SQIVND, per germline (reference sequence). CDR3 length: 16 amino acids. V lost 5 bases to trimming and J lost 6 bases; unmatched junction nucleotides: 10. The CDR3 nucleotides are TGTGCCAGTAGTCCAAGTCGGGACAGGGGCCTCAATGAGCAGTTCTTC. It encodes CASSPSRDRGLNEQFF.

This chain links TRBV7-9 with TRBJ2-1, with D possibly TRBD2 on 5 matching bases. Between the trimmed V and J ends, which lost 1 base and 15 bases, there was a span of 13 bases. This CDR3 region has 12 residues. CDR1 SEHNR and CDR2 FQNEAQ come from the germline V gene (reference sequence). CDR3 DNA: TGTGCCAGCAGCTTAGGTAGCGAGTGGCGGTTCTTC. This gives the protein CASSLGSEWRFF. Complete variable domain (other parts from reference TRBV7-9 and TRBJ2-1): DTGVSQNPRHKITKRGQNVTFRCDPISEHNRLYWYRQTLGQGPEFLTYFQNEAQLEKSRLLSDRFSAERPKGSFSTLEIQRTEQGDSAMYLCASSLGSEWRFFGPGTRLTVL.

The chain uses TRBV27 and TRBJ2-3; possibly TRBD1 for D (6 bases). Trimming cost V 5 bases and J 6 bases, with 18 bases left between them. CDR1 and CDR2 from the germline V gene are MNHEY and SMNVEV (reference sequence). This CDR3 comprises 15 residues. The CDR3 spells CASSPHGKRGDTQYF. CDR3 nucleotides: TGTGCCAGCAGTCCACACGGCAAGAGGGGGGATACGCAGTATTTT.

The sample holds a few counts of this clone. V gene TRBV6-1 combines with J gene TRBJ1-1, with D uncertain. Trimming took off 8 bases at V and 4 bases at J, with 14 bases between the two ends. The CDR3 covers 13 residues. Per germline, CDR1 MNHNS and CDR2 SASEGT. The CDR3 DNA reads TGTGCCAGCTCCGACACTCAGGTCACTGAAGCTTTCTTT. Its translation is CASSDTQVTEAFF.

The J gene is TRBJ1-5, the V gene TRBV5-5; D remains ambiguous. Germline V gene lookup returns CDR1 SGHKS and CDR2 YYEKEE (reference sequence). V was trimmed by 4 bases and J by 0 bases, leaving 5 bases between them. CDR3 length equals 13 residues. As DNA, the CDR3 is TGTGCCAGCAGCCCGTATAGCAATCAGCCCCAGCATTTT. Its protein is CASSPYSNQPQHF.

V gene TRBV4-1 combines with J gene TRBJ1-5; a possible D gene is TRBD1 (5 bases). The germline V and J ends were trimmed by 3 bases and 5 bases, with 14 bases remaining between them. This CDR3 contains 15 residues. Per the germline V gene, CDR1 is MGHRA and CDR2 is YSYEKL. CDR3 bases: TGCGCCAGCAGCCAGCACCTCAGGGTGGATCAGCCCCAGCATTTT. Its protein is CASSQHLRVDQPQHF.

This clone was seen only a few times. The chain is built from TRBV19 and TRBJ2-4, with D possibly matching TRBD1 (6 bases). Trimming took 8 bases from V and 1 from J, leaving 15 bases between them. Germline V lookup: CDR1 LNHDA, CDR2 SQIVND (reference sequence). The CDR3 totals 15 residues. The CDR3 sequence: CASAGDNLAKNIQYF. CDR3 coding DNA: TGTGCCAGTGCAGGGGATAACTTGGCCAAAAACATTCAGTACTTC.

The J gene is TRBJ2-1, the V gene TRBV2; D remains ambiguous. Germline V gives CDR1 SNHLY, CDR2 FYNNEI. The CDR3 has 11 amino acids. V was clipped by 6 bases and J by 5 bases, with 5 bases between them. CDR3 nucleotides: TGTGCCAGCAGGGAGAACAATGAGCAGTTCTTC. Amino acids: CASRENNEQFF.